The rows below give T cell receptor beta chains drawn from one sample of a study of cytomegalovirus exposure and HLA in healthy donors. Produced via immunoSEQ multiplex PCR; TCRdb's table is partial and in-frame only. The sample holds about 93,000 clones, under 90% seen once. Input material: PBMCs. The receptor set was obtained from a man aged 45-65 years in good health and CMV-seronegative. CDR3s include the opening cysteine and the closing phenylalanine or tryptophan. D genes are given only for firm matches. Clone size, where shown, is once, few, many, or a class for clones that have expanded.

>TRBJ1-1|.|.|TRBV9
TGTGCCAGCAGCACGACAGGTCCACCCTGTGAAGCTTTCTTT
CASSTTGPPCEAFF
>TRBJ1-2|.|.|TRBV6-4
TGTGCCAGCAGTACTGGAAGGGGCGGCTATGGCTACACCTTC
CASSTGRGGYGYTF
>TRBJ2-1|.|.|TRBV19
TGTGCCAGTAGGACCACTAGCCAGGTGGGCTCCTACAATGAGCAGTTCTTC
CASRTTSQVGSYNEQFF
>TRBJ1-1|TRBD1|.|TRBV5-5
TGTGCCAGCCGTATACAGGGGCTAAGGAACACTGAAGCTTTCTTT
CASRIQGLRNTEAFF
>TRBJ2-5|.|.|TRBV19
TGTGCCAGTAGTAACCAGGAGACCCAGTACTTC
CASSNQETQYF
>TRBJ2-7|.|.|TRBV9
TGTGCCAGCAGCGTAGAGGCAGGGTTTACCTACGAGCAGTACTTC
CASSVEAGFTYEQYF
>TRBJ2-5|TRBD1|.|TRBV5-8
TGTGCCAGCAGCCCGCTAGACAGGGTGGAGACCCAGTACTTC
CASSPLDRVETQYF
>TRBJ2-7|.|.|TRBV28
TGTGCCAGCAGGGGGACTGGGGGGTTATCCTACGAGCAGTACTTC
CASRGTGGLSYEQYF
>TRBJ2-5|TRBD2|.|TRBV9
TGTGCCAGCAGCGTAGGGGGACTAGCGGGAGAAGAGACCCAGTACTTC
CASSVGGLAGEETQYF
>TRBJ2-1|TRBD1|.|TRBV7-2
TGTGCCAGCAGCTCCGACAGGGTCTTACATGAGCAGTTCTTC
CASSSDRVLHEQFF
>TRBJ1-5|.|once|TRBV7-9
TGTGCCAGCAGCCCGGAGGGTGGGGCAGGGCAGCCCCAGCATTTT
CASSPEGGAGQPQHF
>TRBJ2-1|.|.|TRBV5-1
TGCGCCAGCAGGTCAAGCGGATTTAACAATGAGCAGTTCTTC
CASRSSGFNNEQFF
>TRBJ2-7|.|.|TRBV10-2
TGCGCCAGCAGAGGGATGAGCAGGGCCCCCTACGAGCAGTACTTC
CASRGMSRAPYEQYF
>TRBJ1-1|.|.|TRBV30
TGTGCCTGGAGTACAGAGTGGAACACTGAAGCTTTCTTT
CAWSTEWNTEAFF
>TRBJ2-3|.|.|TRBV7-2
TGTGCCAGCAGCCCACCTCGGCGGACAGATACGCAGTATTTT
CASSPPRRTDTQYF
>TRBJ2-3|.|.|TRBV7-3
TGTGCCAGCAGCTTAAATGAGGGAGATACGCAGTATTTT
CASSLNEGDTQYF
>TRBJ1-5|.|.|TRBV5-1
TGCGCCAGCAGCTTGGGCCGGGGGGGTAGCAATCAGCCCCAGCATTTT
CASSLGRGGSNQPQHF
>TRBJ2-7|TRBD1|once|TRBV6-5
TGTGCCAGCAGCTGGGGCACAGGGGCCTACGAGCAGTACTTC
CASSWGTGAYEQYF
>TRBJ1-1|.|few|TRBV6-6
TGTGCCAGCAGTACTCAGGGGAGGAACACTGAAGCTTTCTTT
CASSTQGRNTEAFF
>TRBJ1-6|.|.|TRBV25-1
TGTGCCAGCAGTGACCGGAGCTCCTATAATTCACCCCTCCACTTT
CASSDRSSYNSPLHF
>TRBJ2-1|.|.|TRBV9
TGTGCCAGCAGCGTAGAAGGTCGGGGGAATGAGCAGTTCTTC
CASSVEGRGNEQFF
>TRBJ1-3|.|once|TRBV28
TGTGCCAGCAGTTTATCGGGACTGATCTCTGGAAACACCATATATTTT
CASSLSGLISGNTIYF